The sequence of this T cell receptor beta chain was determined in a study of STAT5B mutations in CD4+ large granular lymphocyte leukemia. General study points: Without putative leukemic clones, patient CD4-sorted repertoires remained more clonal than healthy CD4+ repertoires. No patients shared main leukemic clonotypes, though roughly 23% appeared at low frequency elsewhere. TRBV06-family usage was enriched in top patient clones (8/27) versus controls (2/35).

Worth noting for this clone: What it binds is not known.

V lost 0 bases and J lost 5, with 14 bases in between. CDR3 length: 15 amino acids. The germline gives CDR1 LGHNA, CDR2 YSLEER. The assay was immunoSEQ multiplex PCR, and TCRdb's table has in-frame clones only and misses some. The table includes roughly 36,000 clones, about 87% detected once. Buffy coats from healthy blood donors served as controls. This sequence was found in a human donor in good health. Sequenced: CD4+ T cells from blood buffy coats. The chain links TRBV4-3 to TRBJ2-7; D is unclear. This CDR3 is CASSQESRALNEQYF. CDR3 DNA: TGCGCCAGCAGCCAAGAATCTAGAGCCCTCAACGAGCAGTACTTC.